The clone carrying this T cell receptor (beta chain) was detected only a few times. Its target is not known. The CDR3 extends over 13 amino acids. Germline V CDR1 and CDR2: DFQATT, SNEGSKA (reference sequence). The trim removed 3 bases at V and 2 bases at J, leaving 3 bases unmatched. The sample originates from a study of CD8 T cells in ankylosing spondylitis. The study, taken as a whole, reports: Characteristic, it appeared, of ankylosing spondylitis blood was a TCR beta motif of fewer than 10 highly homologous variants.

TCRdb reanalysed the 5' RACE reads using MiXCR and keeps one entry per CDR3 protein. The data hold fewer than 750,000 distinct CDR3 sequences, with around 19% observed a single time. The V call is TRBV20-1, the J call TRBJ2-7, with TRBD1 matching 8 bases. Sequencing was performed on blood, either unsorted or a sorted T cell fraction (not recorded which). This clonotype was sampled from a male donor with ankylosing spondylitis. This chain's CDR3 is CSARDRVPYEQYF. CDR3 DNA: TGCAGTGCTAGGGACAGGGTTCCCTACGAGCAGTACTTC.